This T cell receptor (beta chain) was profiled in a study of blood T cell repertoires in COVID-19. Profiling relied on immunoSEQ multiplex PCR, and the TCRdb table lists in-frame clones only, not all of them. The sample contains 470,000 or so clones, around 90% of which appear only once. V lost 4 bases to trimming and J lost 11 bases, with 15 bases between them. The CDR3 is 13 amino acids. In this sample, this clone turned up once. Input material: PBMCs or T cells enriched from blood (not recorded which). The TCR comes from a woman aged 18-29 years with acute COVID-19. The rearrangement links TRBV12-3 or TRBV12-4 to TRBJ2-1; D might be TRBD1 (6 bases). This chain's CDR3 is CASSSQPGTQQFF. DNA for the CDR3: TGTGCCAGCAGTTCCCAACCCGGGACACAGCAGTTCTTC.